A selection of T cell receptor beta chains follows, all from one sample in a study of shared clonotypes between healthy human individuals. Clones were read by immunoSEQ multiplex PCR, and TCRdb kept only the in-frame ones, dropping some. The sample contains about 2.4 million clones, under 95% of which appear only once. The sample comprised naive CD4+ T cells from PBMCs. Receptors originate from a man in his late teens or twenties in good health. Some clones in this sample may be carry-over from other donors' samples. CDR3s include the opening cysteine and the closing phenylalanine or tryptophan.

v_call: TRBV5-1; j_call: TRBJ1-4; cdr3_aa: CASSLSPGSNEKLFF
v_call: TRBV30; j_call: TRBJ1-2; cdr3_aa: CAWRQIYGYTF
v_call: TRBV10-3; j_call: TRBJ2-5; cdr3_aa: CAISESGQPAGTQYF
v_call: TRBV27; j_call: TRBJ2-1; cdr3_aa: CASSWMVGDDEQFF
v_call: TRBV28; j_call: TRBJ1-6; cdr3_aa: CASTLGGGPLHF
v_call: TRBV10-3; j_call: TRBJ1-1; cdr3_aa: CAISDQGPSEAFF
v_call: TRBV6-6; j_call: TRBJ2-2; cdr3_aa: CASRIRDKGAGELFF
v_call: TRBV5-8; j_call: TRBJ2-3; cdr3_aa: CASSLMQGADTQYF
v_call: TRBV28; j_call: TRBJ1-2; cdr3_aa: CASSFRGGYGYTF
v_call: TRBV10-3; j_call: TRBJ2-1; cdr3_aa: CAKKGTSGRRYNEQFF
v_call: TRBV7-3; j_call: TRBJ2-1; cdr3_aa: CASSLAGGPYNEQFF
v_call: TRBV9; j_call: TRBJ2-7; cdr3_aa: CASSGGPGGLYEQYF
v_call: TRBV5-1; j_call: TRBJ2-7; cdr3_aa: CASSLGTGAPRQYF
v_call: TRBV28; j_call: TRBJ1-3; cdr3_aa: CASSSLWGQRGAGNTIYF
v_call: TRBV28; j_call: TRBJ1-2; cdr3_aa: CASSFSERYGYTF
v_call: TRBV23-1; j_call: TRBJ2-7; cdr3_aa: CASSHRPQALDEQYF
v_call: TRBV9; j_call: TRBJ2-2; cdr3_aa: CASSVGLARTGELFF
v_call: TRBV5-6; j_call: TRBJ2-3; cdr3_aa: CASSLGDTQYF
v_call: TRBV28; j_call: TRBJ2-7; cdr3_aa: CASSTGASYEQYF
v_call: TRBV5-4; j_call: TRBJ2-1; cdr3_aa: CASNGGGSLHNEQFF
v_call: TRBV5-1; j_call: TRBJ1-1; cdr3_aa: CASSLGRDETEAFF
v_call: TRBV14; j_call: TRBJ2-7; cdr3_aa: CASSQAGFYEQYF
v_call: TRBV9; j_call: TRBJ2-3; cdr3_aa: CASSPTGAIPDTQYF
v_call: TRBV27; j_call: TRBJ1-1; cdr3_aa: CASKRTGGLGTEAFF
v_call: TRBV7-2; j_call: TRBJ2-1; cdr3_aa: CASSFVAMRNEQFF
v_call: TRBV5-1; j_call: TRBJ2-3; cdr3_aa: CASSSTGGSTDTQYF
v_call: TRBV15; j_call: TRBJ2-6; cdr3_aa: CATSRATSGRAAGANVLTF
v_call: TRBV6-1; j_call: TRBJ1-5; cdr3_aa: CASSEGRLLTQHF
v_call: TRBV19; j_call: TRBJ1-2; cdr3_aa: CASSIDSANYGYTF
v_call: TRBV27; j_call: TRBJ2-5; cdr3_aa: CASSPNRFQETQYF
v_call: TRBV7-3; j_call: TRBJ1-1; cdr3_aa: CASSQGVGTEAFF
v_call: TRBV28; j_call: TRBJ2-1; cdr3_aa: CASTWRGTSGNEQFF
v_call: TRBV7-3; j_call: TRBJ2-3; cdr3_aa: CASSVGGADTQYF
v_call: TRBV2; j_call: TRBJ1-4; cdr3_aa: CASSDLGSRTNEKLFF
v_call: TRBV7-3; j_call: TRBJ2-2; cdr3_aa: CASSRGTSGTGELFF
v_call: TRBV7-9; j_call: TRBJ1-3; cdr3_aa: CASSRTLTQGNTIYF
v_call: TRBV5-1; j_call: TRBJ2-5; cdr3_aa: CASSFQGLTAETQYF
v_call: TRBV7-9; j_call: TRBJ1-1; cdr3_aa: CASSPQSTEAFF